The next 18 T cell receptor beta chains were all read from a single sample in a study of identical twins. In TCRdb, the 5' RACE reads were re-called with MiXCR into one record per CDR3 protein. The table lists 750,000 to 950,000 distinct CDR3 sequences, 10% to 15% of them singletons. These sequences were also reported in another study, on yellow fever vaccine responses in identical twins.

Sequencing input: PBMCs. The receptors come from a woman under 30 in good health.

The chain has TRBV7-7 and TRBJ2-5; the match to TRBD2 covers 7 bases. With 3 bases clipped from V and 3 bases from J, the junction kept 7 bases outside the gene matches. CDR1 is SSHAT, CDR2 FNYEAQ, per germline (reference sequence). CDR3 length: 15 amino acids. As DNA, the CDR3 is TGTGCCAGCAGCTTTAACCCGGGAGGTGAAGAGACCCAGTACTTC. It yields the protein CASSFNPGGEETQYF.

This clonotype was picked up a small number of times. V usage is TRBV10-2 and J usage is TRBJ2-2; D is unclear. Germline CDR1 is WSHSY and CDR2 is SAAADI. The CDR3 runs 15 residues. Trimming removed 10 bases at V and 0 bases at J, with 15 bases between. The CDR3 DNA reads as TGCGCCACTCGAACAAAGAGCGCGAACACCGGGGAGCTGTTTTTT. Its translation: CATRTKSANTGELFF.

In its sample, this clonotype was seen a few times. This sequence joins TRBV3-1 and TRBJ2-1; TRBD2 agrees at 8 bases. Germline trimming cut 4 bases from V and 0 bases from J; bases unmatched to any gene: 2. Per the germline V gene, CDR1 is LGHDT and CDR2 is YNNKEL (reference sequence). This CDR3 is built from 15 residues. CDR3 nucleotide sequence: TGTGCCAGCAGCCCCGGGAGGGTCTCCTACAATGAGCAGTTCTTC. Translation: CASSPGRVSYNEQFF.

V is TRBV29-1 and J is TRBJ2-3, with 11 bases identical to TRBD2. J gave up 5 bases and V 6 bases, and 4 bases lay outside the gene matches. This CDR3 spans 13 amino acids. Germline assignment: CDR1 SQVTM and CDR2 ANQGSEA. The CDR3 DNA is TGCAGCGTCCACGGACTAGCGGGAGATACGCAGTATTTT. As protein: CSVHGLAGDTQYF.

The CDR3 region is CASSGDRVYEQYV. CDR3 nucleotides: TGTGCCAGCAGTGGGGACAGGGTCTACGAGCAGTACGTC. The chain is built from TRBV28 and TRBJ2-7; 9 bases are a match to TRBD1. The CDR3 spans 13 residues. V shed 5 bases, J shed 3 bases, and the junction held 2 bases outside the gene matches. Germline V CDR1 and CDR2: MDHEN, SYDVKM.

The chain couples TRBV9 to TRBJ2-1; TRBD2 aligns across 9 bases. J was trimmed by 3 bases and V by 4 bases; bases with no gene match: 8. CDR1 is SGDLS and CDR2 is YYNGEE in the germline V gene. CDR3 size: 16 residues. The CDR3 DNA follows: TGTGCCAGCAGCTTAGGAGATAGCGGGAGCTACAATGAGCAGTTCTTC. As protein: CASSLGDSGSYNEQFF.

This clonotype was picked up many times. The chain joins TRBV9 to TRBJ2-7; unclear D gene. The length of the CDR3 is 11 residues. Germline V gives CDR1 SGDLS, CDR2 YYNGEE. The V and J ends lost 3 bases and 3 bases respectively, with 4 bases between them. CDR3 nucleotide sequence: TGTGCCAGCAGCGATAACTACGAGCAGTACTTC. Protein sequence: CASSDNYEQYF. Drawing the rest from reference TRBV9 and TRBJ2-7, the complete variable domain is DSGVTQTPKHLITATGQRVTLRCSPRSGDLSVYWYQQSLDQGLQFLIQYYNGEERAKGNILERFSAQQFPDLHSELNLSSLELGDSALYFCASSDNYEQYFGPGTRLTVT.

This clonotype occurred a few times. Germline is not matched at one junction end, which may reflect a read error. The CDR3 sequence: CSARGTVPGQNTGELFF. CDR3 nucleotide sequence: TGCAGTGCCAGAGGAACAGTCCCGGGACAGAACACCGGGGAGCTGTTTTTT. The V gene is TRBV20-1, the J gene TRBJ2-2; the D gene is possibly TRBD1 (6 bases). In germline, CDR1 is DFQATT, CDR2 SNEGSKA (reference sequence). The CDR3 is made up of 17 amino acids.

This chain's CDR3 is CASSLSAGGEQYV. The CDR3 DNA sequence: TGTGCCAGCAGTTTATCGGCGGGGGGCGAGCAGTACGTC. This chain joins TRBV12-3 or TRBV12-4 and TRBJ2-7, with 8 bases fitting TRBD2. The CDR3 extends over 13 amino acids. Germline trimming cut 2 bases from V and 6 bases from J; bases unmatched to any gene: 3.

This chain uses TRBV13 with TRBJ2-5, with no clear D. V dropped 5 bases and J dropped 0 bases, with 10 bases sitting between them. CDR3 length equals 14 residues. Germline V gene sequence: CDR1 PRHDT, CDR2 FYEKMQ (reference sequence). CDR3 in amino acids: CASSTRQDQETQYF. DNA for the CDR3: TGTGCCAGCAGCACCCGACAAGACCAAGAGACCCAGTACTTC.

The CDR3: CASSHLQGVYPFPEAFF. The CDR3 region has the DNA TGTGCCAGCAGCCACCTACAGGGCGTTTACCCGTTCCCTGAAGCTTTCTTT. The V gene is TRBV3-1, the J gene TRBJ1-1, with D perhaps TRBD1 (6 bases). Trimming took 3 bases from V and 6 from J, leaving 23 bases between them. CDR1 LGHDT and CDR2 YNNKEL come from the germline V gene (reference sequence). CDR3 length equals 17 residues.

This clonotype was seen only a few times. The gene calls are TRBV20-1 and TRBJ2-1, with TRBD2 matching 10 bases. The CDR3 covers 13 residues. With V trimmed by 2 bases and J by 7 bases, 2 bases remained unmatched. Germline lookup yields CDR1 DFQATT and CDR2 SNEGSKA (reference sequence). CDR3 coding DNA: TGCAGTGCTAGACTAGCGGGGGCTAATGAGCAGTTCTTC. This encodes CSARLAGANEQFF.

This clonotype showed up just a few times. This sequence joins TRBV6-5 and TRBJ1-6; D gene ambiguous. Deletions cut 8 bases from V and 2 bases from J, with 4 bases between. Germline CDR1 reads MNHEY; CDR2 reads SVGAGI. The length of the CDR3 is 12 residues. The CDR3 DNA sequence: TGTGCCAGCCGACCCTATAATTCACCCCTCCACTTT. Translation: CASRPYNSPLHF.

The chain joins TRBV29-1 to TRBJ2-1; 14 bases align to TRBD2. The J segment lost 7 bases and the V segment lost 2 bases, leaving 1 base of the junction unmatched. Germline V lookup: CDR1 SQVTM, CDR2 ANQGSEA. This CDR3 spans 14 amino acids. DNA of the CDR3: TGCAGCGTTGAACGACTAGCGGGGGGGAATGAGCAGTTCTTC. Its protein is CSVERLAGGNEQFF.

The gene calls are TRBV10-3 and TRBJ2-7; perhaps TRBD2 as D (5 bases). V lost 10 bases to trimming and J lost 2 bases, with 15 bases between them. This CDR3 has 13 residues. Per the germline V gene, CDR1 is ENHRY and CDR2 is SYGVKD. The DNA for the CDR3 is TGTGCCAGCAAGGGCGGGCAAGCCTACGAGCAGTACTTC. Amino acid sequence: CASKGGQAYEQYF.

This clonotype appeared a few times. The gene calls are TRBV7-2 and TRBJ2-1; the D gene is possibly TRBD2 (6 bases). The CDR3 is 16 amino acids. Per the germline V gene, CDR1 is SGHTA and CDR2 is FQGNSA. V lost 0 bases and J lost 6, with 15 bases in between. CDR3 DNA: TGTGCCAGCAGCTTAGCGGCAGGGTACGGGGGCAATGAGCAGTTCTTC. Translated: CASSLAAGYGGNEQFF.

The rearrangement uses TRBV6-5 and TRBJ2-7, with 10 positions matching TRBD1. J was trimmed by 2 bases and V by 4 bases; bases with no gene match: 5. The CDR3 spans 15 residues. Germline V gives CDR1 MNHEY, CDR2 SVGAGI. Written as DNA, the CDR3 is TGTGCCAGCAGTTGGATGGGACAGGGGACCTACGAGCAGTACTTC. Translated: CASSWMGQGTYEQYF.

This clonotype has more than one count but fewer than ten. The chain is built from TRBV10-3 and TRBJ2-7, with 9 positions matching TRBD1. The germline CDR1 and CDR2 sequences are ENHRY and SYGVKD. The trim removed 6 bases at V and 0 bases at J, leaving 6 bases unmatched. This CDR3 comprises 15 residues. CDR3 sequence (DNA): TGTGCCATCAGAACCGGGACAGGGCTCTCCTACGAGCAGTACTTC. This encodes CAIRTGTGLSYEQYF.